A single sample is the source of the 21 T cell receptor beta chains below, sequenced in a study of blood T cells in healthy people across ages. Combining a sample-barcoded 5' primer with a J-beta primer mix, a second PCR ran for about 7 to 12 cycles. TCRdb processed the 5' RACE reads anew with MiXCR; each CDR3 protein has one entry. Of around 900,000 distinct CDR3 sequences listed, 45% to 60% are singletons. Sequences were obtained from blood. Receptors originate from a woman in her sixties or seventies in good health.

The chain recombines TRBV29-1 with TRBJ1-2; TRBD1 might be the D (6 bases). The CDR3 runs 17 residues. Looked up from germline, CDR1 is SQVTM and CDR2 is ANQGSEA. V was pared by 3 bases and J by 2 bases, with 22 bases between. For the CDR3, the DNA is TGCAGCGTTGATGGTTCCGTCGTTCGAGGGGGGAACTATGGCTACACCTTC. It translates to CSVDGSVVRGGNYGYTF.

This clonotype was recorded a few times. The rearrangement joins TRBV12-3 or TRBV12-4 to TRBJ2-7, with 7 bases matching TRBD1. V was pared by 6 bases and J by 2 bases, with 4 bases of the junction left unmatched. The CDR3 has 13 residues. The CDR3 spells CASRSTGTYEQYF. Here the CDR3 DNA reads TGTGCCAGCAGATCGACAGGGACCTACGAGCAGTACTTC.

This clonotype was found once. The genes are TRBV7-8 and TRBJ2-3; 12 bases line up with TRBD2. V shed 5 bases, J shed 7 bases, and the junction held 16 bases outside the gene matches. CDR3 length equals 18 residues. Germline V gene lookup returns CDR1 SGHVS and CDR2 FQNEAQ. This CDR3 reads CASSPSTSGSIATYTQYF. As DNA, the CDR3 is TGTGCCAGCAGCCCCTCGACTAGCGGGAGTATTGCCACGTATACGCAGTATTTT.

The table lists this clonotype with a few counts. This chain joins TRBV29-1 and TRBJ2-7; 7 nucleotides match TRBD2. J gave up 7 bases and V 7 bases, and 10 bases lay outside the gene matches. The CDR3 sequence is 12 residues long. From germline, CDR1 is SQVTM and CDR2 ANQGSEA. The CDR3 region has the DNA TGCAGCGCCAGGCGTATAGCGGGTGAGCAGTACTTC. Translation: CSARRIAGEQYF.

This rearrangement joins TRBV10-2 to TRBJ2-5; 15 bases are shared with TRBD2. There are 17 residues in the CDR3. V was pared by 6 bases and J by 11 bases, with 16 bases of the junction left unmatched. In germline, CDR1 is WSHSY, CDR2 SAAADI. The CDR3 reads CASRPIGLAGGLDEQYF. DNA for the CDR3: TGCGCCAGCAGGCCCATCGGACTAGCGGGAGGGTTGGATGAGCAGTACTTC.

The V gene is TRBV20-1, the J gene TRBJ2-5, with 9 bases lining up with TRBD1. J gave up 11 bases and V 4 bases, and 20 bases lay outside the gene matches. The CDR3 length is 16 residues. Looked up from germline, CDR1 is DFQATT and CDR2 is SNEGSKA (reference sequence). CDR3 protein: CSAILLGQGSGDEQYF. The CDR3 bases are TGCAGTGCTATCCTCCTGGGACAGGGCTCTGGCGATGAGCAGTACTTC.

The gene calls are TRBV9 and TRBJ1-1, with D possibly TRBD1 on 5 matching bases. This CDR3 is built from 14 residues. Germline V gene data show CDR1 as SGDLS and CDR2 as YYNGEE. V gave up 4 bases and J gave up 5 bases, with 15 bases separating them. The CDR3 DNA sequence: TGTGCCAGCAGCCAACAAGGGGTAGGGACTGAAGCTTTCTTT. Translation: CASSQQGVGTEAFF.

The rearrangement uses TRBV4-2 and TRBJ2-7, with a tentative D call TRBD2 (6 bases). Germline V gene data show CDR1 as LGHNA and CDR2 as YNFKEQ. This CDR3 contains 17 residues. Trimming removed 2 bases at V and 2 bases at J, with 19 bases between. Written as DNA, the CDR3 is TGTGCCAGCAGCCAAAGATGGGGAGGTAGAGGAGCCTACGAGCAGTACTTC. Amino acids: CASSQRWGGRGAYEQYF.

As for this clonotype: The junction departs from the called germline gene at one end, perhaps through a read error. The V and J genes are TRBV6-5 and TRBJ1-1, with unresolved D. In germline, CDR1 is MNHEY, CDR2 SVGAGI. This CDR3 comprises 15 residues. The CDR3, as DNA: TGTACCAGCAGGCCACCCGGGATTGCGAACACTGAAGCTTTCTTT. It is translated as CTSRPPGIANTEAFF.

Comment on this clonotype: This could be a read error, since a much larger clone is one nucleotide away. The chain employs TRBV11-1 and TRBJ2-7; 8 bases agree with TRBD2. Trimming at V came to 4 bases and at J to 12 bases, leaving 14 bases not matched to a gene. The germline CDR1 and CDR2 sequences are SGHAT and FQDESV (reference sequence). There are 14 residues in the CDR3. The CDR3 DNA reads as TGTGCCAGCAGCTCATACGGACTAGCCGAAAAGCGGTACTTC. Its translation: CASSSYGLAEKRYF.

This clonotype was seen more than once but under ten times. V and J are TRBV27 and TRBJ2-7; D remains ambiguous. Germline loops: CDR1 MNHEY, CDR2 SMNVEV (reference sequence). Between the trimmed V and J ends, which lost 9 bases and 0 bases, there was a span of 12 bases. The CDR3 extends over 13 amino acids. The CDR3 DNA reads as TGTGCCAGTTGGACGGTGCCCTCCTACGAGCAGTACTTC. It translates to CASWTVPSYEQYF.

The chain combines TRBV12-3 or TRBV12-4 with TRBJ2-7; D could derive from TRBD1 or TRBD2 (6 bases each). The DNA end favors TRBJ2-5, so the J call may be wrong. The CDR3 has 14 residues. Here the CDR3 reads CASTRGGSRETQYF. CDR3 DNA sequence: TGTGCCAGCACAAGAGGGGGGTCGAGAGAGACCCAGTACTTC.

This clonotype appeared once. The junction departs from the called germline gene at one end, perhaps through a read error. The CDR3 DNA sequence: TGCACCAGCAGCCGACAGTTCCCGGGACAGGGTGGAGATACGCAGTATTTT. This sequence encodes CTSSRQFPGQGGDTQYF. The chain couples TRBV4-1 to TRBJ2-3; 9 positions agree with TRBD1. Germline CDR1 and CDR2: MGHRA and YSYEKL. This CDR3 comprises 17 residues.

The CDR3 coding sequence is TGTGCCAGCTCAAGTCGGACGGACAATAATTCACCCCTCCACTTT. It yields the protein CASSSRTDNNSPLHF. This chain connects TRBV18 to TRBJ1-6; D may be TRBD1 (5 bases). Germline V lookup: CDR1 KGHSH, CDR2 LQKENI. This CDR3 spans 15 amino acids. Trimming pared 5 bases from V and 5 bases from J, leaving 13 bases between.

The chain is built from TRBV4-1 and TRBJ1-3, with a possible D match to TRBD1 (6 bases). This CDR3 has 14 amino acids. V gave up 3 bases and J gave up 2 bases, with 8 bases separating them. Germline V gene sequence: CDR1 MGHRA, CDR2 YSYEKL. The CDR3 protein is CASSQNRAGNTIYF. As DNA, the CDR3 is TGCGCCAGCAGCCAGAACAGGGCTGGAAACACCATATATTTT.

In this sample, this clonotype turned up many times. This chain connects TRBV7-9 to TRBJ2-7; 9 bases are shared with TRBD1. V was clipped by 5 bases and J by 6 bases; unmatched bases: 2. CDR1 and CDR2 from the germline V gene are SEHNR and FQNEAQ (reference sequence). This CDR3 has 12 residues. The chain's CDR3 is CASSQTGGEQYF. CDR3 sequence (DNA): TGTGCCAGCAGCCAGACAGGGGGCGAGCAGTACTTC.

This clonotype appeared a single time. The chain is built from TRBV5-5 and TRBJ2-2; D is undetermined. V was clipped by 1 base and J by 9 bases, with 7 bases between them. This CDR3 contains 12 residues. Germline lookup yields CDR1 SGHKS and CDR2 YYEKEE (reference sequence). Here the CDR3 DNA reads TGTGCCAGCAGCTTGAATGGCTGGGAGCTGTTTTTT. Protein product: CASSLNGWELFF. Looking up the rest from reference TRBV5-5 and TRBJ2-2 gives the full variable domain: DAGVTQSPTHLIKTRGQQVTLRCSPISGHKSVSWYQQVLGQGPQFIFQYYEKEERGRGNFPDRFSARQFPNYSSELNVNALLLGDSALYLCASSLNGWELFFGEGSRLTVL.

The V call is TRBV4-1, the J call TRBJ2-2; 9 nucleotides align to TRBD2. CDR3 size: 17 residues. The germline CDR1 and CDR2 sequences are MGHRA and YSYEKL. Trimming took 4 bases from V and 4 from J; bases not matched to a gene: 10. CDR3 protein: CASSPQPIAGATGELFF. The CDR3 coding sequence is TGCGCCAGCAGCCCCCAGCCCATAGCGGGAGCCACCGGGGAGCTGTTTTTT.

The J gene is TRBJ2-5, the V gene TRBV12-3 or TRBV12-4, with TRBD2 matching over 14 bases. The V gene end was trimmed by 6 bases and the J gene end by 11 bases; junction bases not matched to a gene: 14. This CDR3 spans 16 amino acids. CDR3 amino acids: CASRIRLAGGQYEQYF. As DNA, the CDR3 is TGTGCCAGCAGAATCAGACTAGCGGGAGGGCAATATGAGCAGTACTTC.

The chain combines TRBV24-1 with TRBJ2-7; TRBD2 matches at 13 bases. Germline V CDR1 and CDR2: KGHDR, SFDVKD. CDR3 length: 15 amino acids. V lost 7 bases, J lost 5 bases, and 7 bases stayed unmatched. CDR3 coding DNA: TGTGCCACCAGCGCCGGGACTAGCGGGACCCACGAGCAGTACTTC. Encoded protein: CATSAGTSGTHEQYF.

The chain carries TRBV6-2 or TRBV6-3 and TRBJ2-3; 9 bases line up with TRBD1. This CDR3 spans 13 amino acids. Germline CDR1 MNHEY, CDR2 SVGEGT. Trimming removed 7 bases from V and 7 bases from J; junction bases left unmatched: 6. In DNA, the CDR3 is TGTGCCAGCACCCGGACAGGGGCCTATACGCAGTATTTT. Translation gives CASTRTGAYTQYF.